These 14 T cell receptor beta chains originate from one sample sequenced in a study of blood T cells in healthy people across ages. A J-beta primer mix and a sample-barcoded 5' primer were used in a second PCR of roughly 6 to 11 cycles. TCRdb processed the 5' RACE reads anew with MiXCR; each CDR3 protein has one entry. In the table there are approximately 850,000 distinct CDR3 sequences, around two fifths of which are singletons. The sequenced sample was blood. Receptors originate from a man aged 60-69 years in good health.

In regard to this clonotype: The conserved phenylalanine or tryptophan normally closing the CDR3 is absent here, so this likely arose from a read error. The chain couples TRBV7-2 to TRBJ2-1, with 8 bases matching TRBD1. This CDR3 region has 16 residues. Germline CDR1 reads SGHTA; CDR2 reads FQGNSA. The junction had 8 bases not matched to a gene; V was cut back by 5 bases and J by 2 bases. CDR3 protein: CASSRTGQGAYNEQFV. Written as DNA, the CDR3 is TGTGCCAGCAGCCGAACTGGACAGGGTGCCTACAATGAGCAGTTCGTC.

As concerns this clonotype: Its ends do not fully match the called genes, so a read error is possible. The rearrangement uses TRBV6-1 and TRBJ2-7; 10 positions match TRBD1. The last part of the DNA fits TRBJ2-4 better; the J call may be wrong. This CDR3 is 14 amino acids long. The germline V gene encodes CDR1 MNHNS and CDR2 SASEGT. The CDR3 sequence is CTSRDGQGVNIQYF. CDR3 nucleotide sequence: TGTACCAGCAGGGACGGACAGGGGGTAAACATTCAGTACTTC.

This clonotype was seen more than once but under ten times. V is TRBV5-8 and J is TRBJ2-7; no firm D call. Germline CDR1 reads SGHTS; CDR2 reads YDEGEE. V was shortened by 7 bases and J by 7 bases, with 18 bases between the two germline ends. The CDR3 extends over 13 amino acids. CDR3 amino acids: CASLPDPRGEQYF. The DNA for the CDR3 is TGTGCCAGCCTCCCTGACCCCCGTGGGGAGCAGTACTTC.

Worth noting for this clonotype: A much larger clone lies a single base off, so this may be a read error. The rearrangement joins TRBV7-2 to TRBJ2-7; D might be TRBD2 (5 bases). There are 14 residues in the CDR3. Germline V lookup: CDR1 SGHTA, CDR2 FQGNSA. CDR3 sequence: CVSSLVFGKHEQYF. The CDR3 nucleotides read TGTGTCAGCAGCTTAGTATTCGGGAAGCACGAGCAGTACTTC.

In regard to this clonotype: Just one base apart from a much larger clone, this may be a read error. The chain employs TRBV10-3 and TRBJ2-7; 8 bases are shared with TRBD2. CDR3 size: 13 residues. After removal of 10 bases from V and 3 bases from J, the junction contained 8 bases not matched to a gene. The germline CDR1 and CDR2 sequences are ENHRY and SYGVKD. The CDR3 nucleotides read TGTGCCAAGATTAGCGGGGACCTCTACGAGCAGTACTTC. Residues: CAKISGDLYEQYF.

This clonotype was detected only a few times. The V gene is TRBV7-2, the J gene TRBJ2-1; 8 bases agree with TRBD2. CDR3 length equals 15 residues. The germline V gene encodes CDR1 SGHTA and CDR2 FQGNSA. After removal of 4 bases from V and 9 bases from J, the junction contained 11 bases not matched to a gene. The CDR3 DNA reads as TGTGCCAGCAGCTCCGGGGGGGCAGGTTTGGTTGAGCAGTTCTTC. This sequence encodes CASSSGGAGLVEQFF.

The sample holds many counts of this clonotype. This sequence joins TRBV7-8 and TRBJ2-7; no reliable D call. Deletions cut 5 bases from V and 5 bases from J, with 10 bases between. CDR1 is SGHVS and CDR2 is FQNEAQ in the germline V gene. The CDR3 is 12 residues long. CDR3 protein: CASSPRSHEQYF. CDR3 in DNA: TGTGCCAGCAGCCCCCGGTCCCACGAGCAGTACTTC.

This clonotype was seen a handful of times. The chain recombines TRBV5-1 with TRBJ2-7, with 8 bases fitting TRBD1. The CDR3 spans 14 residues. V trimming: 5 bases; J trimming: 8 bases; junction bases outside the gene matches: 12. CDR1 SGHRS and CDR2 YFSETQ come from the germline V gene. The CDR3 is CASSRKTGDRQQYF. The CDR3 DNA sequence: TGCGCCAGCAGTCGCAAGACAGGGGATAGGCAGCAGTACTTC.

The chain couples TRBV13 to TRBJ2-5, with 7 bases lining up with TRBD2. J was trimmed by 2 bases and V by 7 bases; bases with no gene match: 13. Germline loops: CDR1 PRHDT, CDR2 FYEKMQ (reference sequence). The length of the CDR3 is 16 residues. The CDR3, as DNA: TGTGCCAGCACCCCGCGTCATGGCGGGGGTCAAGAGACCCAGTACTTC. The encoded protein is CASTPRHGGGQETQYF.

This clonotype has a handful of counts. The gene calls are TRBV5-1 and TRBJ2-1, with a weak D call TRBD1 (5 bases). This CDR3 is 14 amino acids long. The V end lost 2 bases, the J end lost 5 bases, and 11 bases lay between the germline ends. The germline CDR1 and CDR2 sequences are SGHRS and YFSETQ. The CDR3 nucleotides are TGCGCCAGCAGCTTAGGACAATTCAACAATGAGCAGTTCTTC. Amino acids: CASSLGQFNNEQFF.

This clonotype was recorded a few times. The V and J genes are TRBV28 and TRBJ2-5; 10 bases line up with TRBD1. After removal of 3 bases from V and 5 bases from J, the junction contained 9 bases not matched to a gene. The germline V gene has CDR1 MDHEN and CDR2 SYDVKM. The CDR3 covers 16 residues. DNA of the CDR3: TGTGCCAGCAGTTTTGCCGGGACAGGGGATGGGGAGACCCAGTACTTC. This gives the protein CASSFAGTGDGETQYF.

In this sample, this clonotype turned up a few times. The chain couples TRBV20-1 to TRBJ2-3; the match to TRBD2 covers 8 bases. CDR1 and CDR2 (germline): DFQATT, SNEGSKA (reference sequence). The length of the CDR3 is 15 residues. With 0 bases clipped from V and 4 bases from J, the junction kept 6 bases outside the gene matches. DNA for the CDR3: TGCAGTGCTAGAGATTTGCGGGGGGTGTCAGATACGCAGTATTTT. It yields the protein CSARDLRGVSDTQYF.

Only a few counts were recorded for this clonotype. The V gene is TRBV29-1, the J gene TRBJ2-3; a possible D gene is TRBD2 (6 bases). This CDR3 is built from 14 residues. The V gene's germline CDR1 is SQVTM and CDR2 ANQGSEA. Trimming left V 5 bases short and J 0 bases short, with 12 bases between. Written as DNA, the CDR3 is TGCAGCGTTTCCTCCGGGACTAGCACAGATACGCAGTATTTT. Its translation: CSVSSGTSTDTQYF.

This chain connects TRBV13 to TRBJ2-5; TRBD2 aligns across 9 bases. Germline V CDR1 and CDR2: PRHDT, FYEKMQ (reference sequence). CDR3 length equals 15 residues. Trimming at V came to 5 bases and at J to 11 bases, leaving 15 bases not matched to a gene. Here the CDR3 DNA reads TGTGCCAGCAGCCCGATCGCTAGCGGGGAGAATGAGCAGTACTTC. Translated: CASSPIASGENEQYF.